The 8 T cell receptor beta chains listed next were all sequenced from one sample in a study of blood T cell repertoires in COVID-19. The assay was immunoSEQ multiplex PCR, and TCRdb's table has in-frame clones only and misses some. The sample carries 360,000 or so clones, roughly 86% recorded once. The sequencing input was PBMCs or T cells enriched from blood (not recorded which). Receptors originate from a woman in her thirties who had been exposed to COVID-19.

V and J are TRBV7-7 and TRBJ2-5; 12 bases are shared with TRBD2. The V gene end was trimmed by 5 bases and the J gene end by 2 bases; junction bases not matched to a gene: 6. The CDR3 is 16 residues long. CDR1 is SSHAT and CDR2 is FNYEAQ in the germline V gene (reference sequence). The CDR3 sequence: CASSRGTSGPQETQYF. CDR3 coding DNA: TGTGCCAGCAGCCGGGGGACTAGCGGGCCTCAAGAGACCCAGTACTTC.

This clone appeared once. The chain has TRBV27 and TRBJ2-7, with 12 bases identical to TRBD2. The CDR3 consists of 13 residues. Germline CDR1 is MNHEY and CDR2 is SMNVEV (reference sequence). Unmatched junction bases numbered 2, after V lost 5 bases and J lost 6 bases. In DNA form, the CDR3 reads TGTGCCAGCAGTCCGGGACTAGCGGGCGAGCAGTACTTC. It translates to CASSPGLAGEQYF.

The CDR3 nucleotides read TGTGCCACCCCAAGGACAGGGAGAACCTCCGGGACCGGGGAGCTGTTTTTT. Amino acids: CATPRTGRTSGTGELFF. V is TRBV28 and J is TRBJ2-2; 8 bases are a match to TRBD1. CDR3 size: 17 residues. Germline V gene lookup returns CDR1 MDHEN and CDR2 SYDVKM. Germline trimming cut 10 bases from V and 5 bases from J; bases unmatched to any gene: 18.

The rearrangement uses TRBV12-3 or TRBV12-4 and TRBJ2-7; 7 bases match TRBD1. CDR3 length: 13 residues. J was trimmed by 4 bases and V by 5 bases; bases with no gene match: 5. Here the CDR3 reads CASSRTGIYEQYF. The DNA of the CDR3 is TGTGCCAGCAGTCGGACAGGCATTTACGAGCAGTACTTC.

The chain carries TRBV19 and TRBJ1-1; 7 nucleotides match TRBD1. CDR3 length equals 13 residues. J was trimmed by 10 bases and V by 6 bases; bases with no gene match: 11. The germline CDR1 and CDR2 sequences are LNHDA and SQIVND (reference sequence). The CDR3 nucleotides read TGTGCCAGTAGCCTTTCCGGCCCAGGGGGAGCTTTCTTT. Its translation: CASSLSGPGGAFF.

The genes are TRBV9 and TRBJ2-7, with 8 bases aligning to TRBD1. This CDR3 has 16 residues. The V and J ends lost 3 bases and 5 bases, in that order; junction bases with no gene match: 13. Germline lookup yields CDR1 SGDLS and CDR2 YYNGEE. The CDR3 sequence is CASSETTWQGADEQYF. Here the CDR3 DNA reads TGTGCCAGCAGCGAGACGACGTGGCAGGGGGCCGACGAGCAGTACTTC.

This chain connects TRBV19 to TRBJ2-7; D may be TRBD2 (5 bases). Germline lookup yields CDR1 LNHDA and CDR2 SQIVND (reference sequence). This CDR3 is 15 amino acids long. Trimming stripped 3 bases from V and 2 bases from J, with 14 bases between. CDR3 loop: CASSIIWGDPYEQYF. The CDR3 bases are TGTGCCAGTAGTATTATCTGGGGAGACCCCTACGAGCAGTACTTC.

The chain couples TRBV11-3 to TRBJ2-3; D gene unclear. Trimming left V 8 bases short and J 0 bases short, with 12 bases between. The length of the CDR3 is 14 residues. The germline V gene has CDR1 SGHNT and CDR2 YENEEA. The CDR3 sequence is CASPASESTDTQYF. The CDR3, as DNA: TGTGCCAGCCCGGCGAGCGAAAGCACAGATACGCAGTATTTT.